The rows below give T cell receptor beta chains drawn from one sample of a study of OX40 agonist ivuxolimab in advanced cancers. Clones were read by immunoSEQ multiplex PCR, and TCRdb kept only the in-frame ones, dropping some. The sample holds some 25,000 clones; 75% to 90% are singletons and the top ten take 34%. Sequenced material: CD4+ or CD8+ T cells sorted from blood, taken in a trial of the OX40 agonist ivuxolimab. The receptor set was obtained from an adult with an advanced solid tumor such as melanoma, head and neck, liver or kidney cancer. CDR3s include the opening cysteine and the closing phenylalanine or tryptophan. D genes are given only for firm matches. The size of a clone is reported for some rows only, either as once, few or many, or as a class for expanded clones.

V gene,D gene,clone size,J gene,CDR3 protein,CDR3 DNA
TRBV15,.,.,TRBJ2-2,CATSMTNTGELFF,TGTGCCACCAGCATGACAAACACCGGGGAGCTGTTTTTT
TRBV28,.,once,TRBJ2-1,CASRTEGEPFYNEQFF,TGTGCCAGCAGGACAGAGGGGGAGCCCTTCTACAATGAGCAGTTCTTC
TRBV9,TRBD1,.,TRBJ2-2,CASSDRGFGSTGELFF,TGTGCCAGCAGCGACAGGGGGTTCGGTAGCACCGGGGAGCTGTTTTTT
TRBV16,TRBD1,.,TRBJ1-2,CASSQSDDRADGYTF,TGTGCCAGCAGCCAATCTGACGACAGGGCTGATGGCTACACCTTC
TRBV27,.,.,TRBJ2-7,CASSLGMSSYEQYF,TGTGCCAGCAGTTTAGGGATGAGCTCCTACGAGCAGTACTTC
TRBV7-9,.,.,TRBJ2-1,CASSLTEQFF,TGTGCCAGCAGCCTCACTGAGCAGTTCTTC
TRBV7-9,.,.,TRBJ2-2,CASSPVGNTGELFF,TGTGCCAGCAGCCCGGTGGGGAACACCGGGGAGCTGTTTTTT
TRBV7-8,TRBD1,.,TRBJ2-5,CASSPGQGQETQYF,TGTGCCAGCAGCCCCGGACAGGGCCAAGAGACCCAGTACTTC
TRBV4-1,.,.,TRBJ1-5,CASSKGAGALPQHF,TGCGCCAGCAGCAAAGGGGCGGGGGCTCTGCCCCAGCATTTT
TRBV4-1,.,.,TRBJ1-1,CASRTIQGTEAFF,TGCGCCAGCAGGACAATACAGGGAACTGAAGCTTTCTTT
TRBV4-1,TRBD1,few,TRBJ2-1,CASSQVDRASYNEQFF,TGCGCCAGCAGCCAAGTCGACAGGGCCTCCTACAATGAGCAGTTCTTC
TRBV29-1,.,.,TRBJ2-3,CSVEPQYF,TGCAGCGTTGAGCCGCAGTATTTT
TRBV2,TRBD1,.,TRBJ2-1,CASSDGYSGGTYNEQFF,TGTGCCAGCAGTGACGGCTACTCAGGGGGTACGTACAATGAGCAGTTCTTC
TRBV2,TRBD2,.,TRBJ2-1,CASISESTSGNEQFF,TGTGCCAGCATCAGTGAGAGTACTAGCGGCAATGAGCAGTTCTTC
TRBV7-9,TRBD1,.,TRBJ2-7,CASSPRTGEQYF,TGTGCCAGCAGCCCTAGGACAGGCGAGCAGTACTTC
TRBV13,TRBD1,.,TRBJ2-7,CASSLTGVPYEQYF,TGTGCCAGCAGCCTTACAGGGGTCCCCTACGAGCAGTACTTC
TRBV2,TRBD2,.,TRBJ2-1,CASEKGLAGSNEQFF,TGTGCCAGCGAAAAAGGTCTAGCGGGGAGCAATGAGCAGTTCTTC
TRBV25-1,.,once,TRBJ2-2,CASTRIYQKHRGAVF,TGTGCCAGCACCCGAATCTACCAAAAACACCGGGGAGCTGTTTTT
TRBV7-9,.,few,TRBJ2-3,CASSLGTDTQYF,TGTGCCAGCAGCCTAGGGACAGATACGCAGTATTTT
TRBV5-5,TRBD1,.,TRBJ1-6,CASSYGQGTGSPLHF,TGTGCCAGCAGCTACGGACAGGGGACTGGGTCACCCCTCCACTTT
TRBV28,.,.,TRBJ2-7,CASSLNYEQYF,TGTGCCAGCAGTTTAAACTACGAGCAGTACTTC
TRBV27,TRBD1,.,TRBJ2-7,CASSRTGMINEQYF,TGTGCCAGCAGTCGGACAGGGATGATCAACGAGCAGTACTTC
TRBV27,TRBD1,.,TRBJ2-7,CASSSWTGSYEQYF,TGTGCCAGCAGTTCCTGGACAGGGTCCTACGAGCAGTACTTC
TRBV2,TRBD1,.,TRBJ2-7,CASSERGPFSSYEQYF,TGTGCCAGCAGTGAAAGGGGGCCCTTCAGCTCCTACGAGCAGTACTTC
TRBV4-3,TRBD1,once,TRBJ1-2,CASSQHTGEYYGYTF,TGCGCCAGCAGCCAACATACAGGGGAGTACTATGGCTACACCTTC
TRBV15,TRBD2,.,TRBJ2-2,CATGSIQGRSGRFPGELFF,TGTGCCACCGGCAGTATTCAGGGGAGGAGCGGGAGGTTCCCCGGGGAGCTGTTTTTT
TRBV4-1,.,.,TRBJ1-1,CASSQDDWAGLTEAFF,TGCGCCAGCAGCCAAGATGATTGGGCAGGGCTGACTGAAGCTTTCTTT
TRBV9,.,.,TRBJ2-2,CASSPHEASGELFF,TGTGCCAGCAGCCCGCATGAGGCGTCCGGGGAGCTGTTTTTT
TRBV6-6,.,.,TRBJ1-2,CASSESGAGDGYTF,TGTGCCAGCAGCGAATCGGGGGCAGGGGATGGCTACACCTTC
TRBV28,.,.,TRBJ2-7,CASSTPGQVHEQYF,TGTGCCAGCAGCACTCCGGGACAAGTCCACGAGCAGTACTTC
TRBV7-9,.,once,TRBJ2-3,CASSLAGSTDTQYF,TGTGCCAGCAGCTTAGCGGGCAGCACAGATACGCAGTATTTT
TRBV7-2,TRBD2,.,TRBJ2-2,CASSPPPGLAGSGELFF,TGTGCCAGCAGCCCCCCTCCGGGACTAGCGGGGTCTGGGGAGCTGTTTTTT